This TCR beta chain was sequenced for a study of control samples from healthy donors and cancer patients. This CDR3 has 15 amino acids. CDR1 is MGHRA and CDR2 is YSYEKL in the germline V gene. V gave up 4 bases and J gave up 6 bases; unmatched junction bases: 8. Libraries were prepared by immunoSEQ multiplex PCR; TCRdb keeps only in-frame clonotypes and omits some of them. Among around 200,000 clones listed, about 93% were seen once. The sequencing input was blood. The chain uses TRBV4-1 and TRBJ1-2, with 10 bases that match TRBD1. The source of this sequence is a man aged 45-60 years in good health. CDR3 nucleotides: TGCGCCAGCAGCCTAATACCGGGACAGGGGAATGGCTACACCTTC. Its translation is CASSLIPGQGNGYTF.